The T cell receptor (beta chain) described here comes from a study of control samples from healthy donors and cancer patients. There are 12 residues in the CDR3. Germline loops: CDR1 LGHDT, CDR2 YNNKEL (reference sequence). The germline V and J ends were trimmed by 0 bases and 11 bases, with 8 bases remaining between them. TCRdb keeps only in-frame clones here, not all; method: immunoSEQ multiplex PCR. In the table there are 200,000 or so clones, just under 95% of which are singletons. This TCR came from a middle-aged man in good health. The J gene is TRBJ2-1, the V gene TRBV3-1 (or the pseudogene TRBV3-2), with D perhaps TRBD1 or TRBD2 (5 bases each). Material for sequencing was blood. The DNA for the CDR3 is TGTGCCAGCAGCCAAGAGGGGGTTAAGCAGTTCTTC. Amino acid sequence: CASSQEGVKQFF.